This T cell receptor beta chain comes out of a study of cytomegalovirus exposure and HLA in healthy donors (dated by TCRdb to 2016 to 2017). In terms of the full investigation: In an earlier analysis of under 750 of the donors, 250 to 350 Gb of sequence data and some 120 million unique TCR beta sequences from about 179 million T cells were reported. An early release that covered around 590 HLA-typed donors contained about 300 gigabases of sequencing data and around 85 million unique TCR sequences. Of the approximately 400 genotyped donors, around 81% fell in the genetic ancestry cluster associated with self-reported Caucasian donors. The study aimed to test whether cataloging public T cell receptors could reveal signatures of past pathogen exposure. The T cell repertoires of 670 or so subjects were profiled by immunosequencing and related to cytomegalovirus serostatus. Along with the approximately 620-subject first cohort, a separate validation cohort of about 110 different subjects was used. The study combined high-throughput TCR immunosequencing, statistical association of individual TCRs with disease status, and machine learning to predict cytomegalovirus infection status. To study patterns of TCR occurrence, a later analysis re-analyzed previously published TCR beta repertoires from several hundred donors and added high-resolution HLA genotyping. In the later analysis, no new phenotypic data were used to find candidate immune exposures; instead, reliance was placed on TCR beta sequences and their occurrence across donors. To decide whether each TCR beta V gene segment behaved as functional or pseudogenic, an earlier analysis of approximately 590 of the donors relied on high-throughput TCR beta sequencing. Donor age, sex, ethnicity and CMV serostatus were collected together with the repertoire data. In a later genetic analysis, genome-wide SNP genotypes for about 65% of the 666 donors were used, and that subset was treated as a discovery cohort. Every repertoire in the discovery cohort had been generated on one and the same sequencing platform. HLA typing included class I and class II loci at four-digit resolution. Typing coverage differed by locus: A, B, C, DRB1 and DQB1 were typed in roughly 629-630 donors, DQA1 in about 500, DPA1 in approximately 600, and DPB1 in roughly 450. Because of strong linkage in the cohort, five DR-DQ haplotypes were treated as single units for association and clustering. Among over 350 genotyped donors of the cohort, an average of 235,054 unique TCR beta nucleotide sequences were sequenced per donor, roughly 20% of them non-productive.

The cohort consisted of 650 to 700 healthy bone marrow donors. At the time of sampling, all cohort members were nominally healthy, though unrecorded immune exposures were likely present. The donor was CMV seronegative and was included in the group of around 320 seronegative cohort members. Every donor gave a peripheral blood sample, and the peripheral blood mononuclear cells from that sample were used for TCR beta sequencing. The Qiagen DNeasy Blood Extraction Kit was used to extract genomic DNA from the blood cell samples. CDR3 length: 14 amino acids, cysteine to phenylalanine. Of the read, only the CDR3 DNA is kept; its 42 bases are in frame from base 1. CDR1 and CDR2, looked up from the germline V gene (reference sequence), are SEHNR and FQNEAQ. The trim is 3 bases for V and 3 bases for J, with a gap of 12 bases between the germline ends. The research as a whole found: It was suggested by the authors that the approach could potentially be generalized to other disease states and immunological phenotypes. The only immune exposure information available for the cohort was CMV serostatus. Strong co-occurrence of HLA alleles, especially DR and DQ, made assigning TCR associations to individual alleles difficult. Broadly in line with IMGT annotations, most TCR beta V segments showed up in productive rearrangements about 87% or about 30% of the time in an earlier analysis of about 500 of the donors. A further reported finding was that TCR beta sequences accurately predicted the HLA-A and HLA-B alleles for most subjects in the first cohort. Roughly uniform sequencing depth across donors was assumed in presence/absence analyses, although this assumption may not hold. The classifier was reported to diagnose cytomegalovirus status with high specificity and sensitivity in both the original and validation cohorts. Most TCR sequences were seen in very few donors, while some public TCRs were found in many individuals. Correlated functional status among segregating V segments might reflect linkage disequilibrium, but an unknown experimental factor could not be ruled out. In a later analysis, HLA-associated TCR beta chains were found to be more clonally expanded and to have lower generation probabilities than equally common non-associated chains. HLA typing was unavailable for some donors at each locus, so association tests used only the typed subset. Because the 87-base-pair reads could not distinguish some IMGT-functional V segments, including TRBV6-2 and TRBV6-3, those segments were excluded. In this cohort, only TCR beta chains were sequenced, and detectable features were limited by the absence of alpha or paired-chain data. In a later analysis, several top co-occurrence clusters were reported to appear linked to parvovirus B19, influenza, CMV and Epstein-Barr virus. In a later analysis, most CMV-associated TCR beta chains were found to appear HLA-restricted, with HLA associations seemingly driven largely by CMV exposure. A group of highly shared sequence variants was considered likely to be a technical artifact of the sequencing pipeline. A later genetic analysis reported fewer N-insertions in productive TCRs among donors in an Asian-associated ancestry cluster than the 666-donor mean. In a later analysis, TCR association rates were found to vary across HLA loci, with the most associated TCRs seen for DRB1 alleles and the fewest for HLA-C alleles. In vitro tests confirmed that a few of the cytomegalovirus-associated TCR beta chains recognize cytomegalovirus antigens. An association between a missense DCLRE1C variant and V-gene and J-gene trimming of TCR beta chains was found in a later genetic analysis and replicated in an independent cohort. Fewer than 20 rarely observed V segments, including chromosome 9 orphons, were excluded from the earlier analysis of approximately 500 of the donors because counts were too low. A total of 150 to 200 TCR beta chains were listed by the study as associated with cytomegalovirus. A later analysis associated 16,951 TCR beta sequences with specific HLA alleles at a false discovery rate of 0.05.

The library was prepared using the immunoSEQ multiplex PCR assay. A mixture of 60 forward primers for TCR Vbeta segments and 13 reverse primers for TCR Jbeta segments was used in the multiplex PCR. Amplification of the CDR3 region of rearranged TCR beta genes was performed with a multiplex PCR assay on genomic DNA. The amplified TCR beta libraries were sequenced on the Illumina HiSeq System as 87-base-pair reads. Per the authors' processing: A later analysis tallied around 82 million unique TCR beta chains across the 666 repertoires, and about 10 million of those chains were shared by two or more donors. A nearest-neighbor algorithm error-corrected the raw reads and collapsed the reads into unique sequences, merging closely related sequences to remove PCR and sequencing errors. V, D and J gene segments were assigned by aligning CDR3 sequences to IMGT reference sequences. For a sequence to be retained, at least a six-nucleotide match to both a V gene segment and a J gene segment was required. A rearrangement was called productive if the CDR3 had no stop codons and remained in frame with V and J, and every other rearrangement was called non-productive. Following IMGT convention, CDR3 was defined as the stretch from the second conserved V-encoded cysteine to the conserved J-encoded phenylalanine. The earlier analysis of a few hundred of the donors excluded sequences that lacked an unambiguous match to a single V gene segment. An earlier analysis of 587 of the donors called V segments functional above 56.7% productive rearrangements and segregating when the between-donor standard deviation exceeded 5%. A statistical classification framework was developed to diagnose cytomegalovirus status using the catalog of TCR beta chain sequences. In a later analysis, TCR nucleotide sequences were compared against IMGT/GENE-DB human TR gene sequences so that V and J genes could be assigned. In a later analysis, CDR3 sequences and most-parsimonious VDJ recombination scenarios were assigned using the TCRdist pipeline. In a later analysis, every TCR beta chain was defined by the combination of its CDR3 amino acid sequence and its V-gene family, and reads without a unique V-gene family were dropped. As a way to deal with suspected cross-contamination and a sequencing artifact, a later analysis dropped 592 nucleotide sequences that were highly shared and had low generation probability. In a later analysis, a clonal expansion index was calculated for each public chain from normalized within-repertoire ranks of inferred template counts. In a later analysis, generation probabilities were computed with a VDJ recombination model fitted to out-of-frame rearrangements, and the resulting probabilities were checked against IGoR. A later analysis scored TCR-TCR, TCR-HLA and TCR-CMV co-occurrence with hypergeometric tests, applying a repertoire-size bias correction to TCR pairs. False discovery rates were estimated in a later analysis by permuting HLA or CMV assignments 20 times. In a later analysis, co-occurring TCRs were grouped with DBSCAN, and TCRdist sequence similarity was added when clustering was performed within HLA-allele-positive subsets. Repertoires with fewer than 30,000 or more than 120,000 public chains, plus five repertoires with anomalous nucleotide sharing, were excluded from co-occurrence clustering. TCRdb took over this immuneACCESS table, retaining in-frame rearrangements with V and J assigned. Such tables are incomplete; in checked studies, under half of the missing clones stem from an unresolved V gene, and the remainder is unexplained. The D gene and trimming were derived from the DNA, and the V and J assignments and clone size from that table. Per the sample table, the count is about 33,000 clones. The ten largest clones capture around 3.5% of the sample.

With respect to this clone: The specificity of this receptor is unknown.

Input material: PBMCs. The rearranged chain carries TRBV7-9 and TRBJ2-7, with TRBD2 as a weak D call on 6 bases. The sequence was collected from a man between 40 and 49 years old in good health and CMV-seronegative. The nucleotide sequence is given as TGTGCCAGCAGCTTGGAGGGATCGGGCTACGAGCAGTACTTC. This yields the protein CASSLEGSGYEQYF.